This T cell receptor beta chain stems from a study of OX40 agonist ivuxolimab in advanced cancers. Background on the study: All patients had ivuxolimab intravenously every 2 weeks at 0.01 to 10 mg/kg. General observations from the study: CD4+ and CD8+ T cells in blood underwent clonal expansion by week 6 at 0.1 to 3.0 mg/kg.

The CDR3 totals 16 residues. The V gene lost 1 base and the J gene lost 8 bases, with 18 bases spanning the gap. Per germline, CDR1 SGHAT and CDR2 FQNNGV. This clone was counted a few times. Its antigen is undetermined. Clones were sequenced by immunoSEQ multiplex PCR, and TCRdb holds only the in-frame ones, with some missing. The table includes tens of thousands of clones, around 78% detected once. The gene calls are TRBV11-2 and TRBJ2-1; D is unclear. This sample comprised CD4+ or CD8+ T cells sorted from blood, obtained in a trial of the OX40 agonist ivuxolimab. The sequence came from an adult with an advanced solid tumor such as melanoma, head and neck, liver or kidney cancer. The CDR3, as DNA: TGTGCCAGCAGCTTAGTTGACTCCAGATCTCGTCATGAGCAGTTCTTC. It specifies CASSLVDSRSRHEQFF. Complete variable domain (other parts from reference TRBV11-2 and TRBJ2-1): EAGVAQSPRYKIIEKRQSVAFWCNPISGHATLYWYQQILGQGPKLLIQFQNNGVVDDSQLPKDRFSAERLKGVDSTLKIQPAKLEDSAVYLCASSLVDSRSRHEQFFGPGTRLTVL.